This T cell receptor beta chain was recorded in a study of T cells after yellow fever vaccination (dated by TCRdb to about 2019). At the level of the whole study: The SMART-Seq v4 Ultra Low Input RNA kit was used to prepare libraries from fractions with low cell numbers. To track T-cell clones before and after primary and booster YFV17D yellow fever vaccination, bulk TCR alpha and beta repertoires were sequenced longitudinally. The cohort comprised two healthy male donors, one aged 18 to 30 and one aged 30 to 40 years. Blood was drawn at multiple timepoints before and after primary and secondary immunization, with bulk PBMC replicates and cell subsets isolated. The investigation overall reported the following: Computational filtering was required because FACS-sorted repertoires could contain abundant contaminating clonotypes from the bulk population. Most clones expanded after primary vaccination were re-detected after the booster (almost 98% of CD4 and approximately 85% of CD8), suggesting broad memory maintenance. A small fraction of clonotypes showed up in both the CD4 and CD8 compartments, probably as a result of convergent recombination. Compared with the primary T-cell response, the secondary T-cell response was weaker but faster, peaking on day 5 rather than day 15. Only a couple of donors were included in the study, so the extent to which the findings can be generalized is limited.

The treatment or condition label of this sample denotes: live attenuated yellow fever vaccine strain. At each blood-draw timepoint, two biological replicates of bulk PBMCs were obtained. PBMCs were isolated from peripheral blood using a standard Ficoll-Paque protocol. TriZol was used to extract RNA from bulk PBMCs, from CD4 and CD8 fractions, and from dextramer-positive and dextramer-negative fractions. TCR cDNA was synthesized by 5'RACE template switching, which introduced a universal primer site and unique molecular identifiers. cDNA synthesis was primed from both the TCR alpha and TCR beta constant segments. Two PCR steps were used to amplify libraries, with sample barcodes and sequencing adapters being added in the second step. Libraries were sequenced on Illumina HiSeq 2500 (2x100 bp) or NovaSeq (2x150 bp). On the study's bioinformatics: MIGEC was used to demultiplex reads and collapse the reads into UMI consensus sequences, and MiXCR was used for V(D)J alignment. Clonotypes responding to the vaccine were identified with edgeR on replicate PBMC samples, with the criteria of FDR below 0.01 and a log2 fold change above 5 up to day 15. Each bulk clonotype was labeled CD4 or CD8 based on which sequenced repertoire, CD4 or CD8, contained the clonotype at higher abundance. TCRdb trimmed the raw reads at Q25, called clones with MiXCR and kept productive beta chains. Each entry is one CDR3 protein sequence, shown with its most common DNA and genes. TCRdb's processing, not the study's, gives the V and J calls here. Here the sample has approximately 580,000 distinct CDR3 sequences; less than 20% occur a single time. The ten largest clones represent approximately 15% of the sample.

This clonotype showed up many times. This receptor's antigen is unknown. No base qualities exist here, and no much larger clone lies one base off it. Inclusive of the bounding cysteine and phenylalanine, the CDR3 is 17 residues long. CDR3 DNA is the only sequence kept; it has 51 bases, read in frame from the first base. The germline V gene encodes CDR1 SGHTA and CDR2 FQGNSA. V is cut back by 1 base and J by 0 bases, with 3 bases in the junction unmatched. This receptor chain uses TRBV7-2 and TRBJ2-2, with TRBD1 matching 9 junction bases. The source of this sequence is a man aged 18 to 30 who received the YFV17D yellow fever vaccine. Here the sequenced sample was PBMCs, taken 4 to 6 days after the first yellow fever vaccination. CDR3 reads: CASSLGRTGANTGELFF. DNA sequence: TGTGCCAGCAGCTTAGGCCGGACAGGGGCGAACACCGGGGAGCTGTTTTTT.